The TCR beta chain described here comes from a study of blood T cell repertoires in COVID-19. Overall study context: Spain, Italy and the United States supplied samples that represented acute and convalescent COVID-19. Sources were T cells, B-cell-depleted T cells, or PBMCs; the material itself was cDNA or gDNA.

The CDR3 is made up of 16 amino acids. Germline V lookup: CDR1 MGHRA, CDR2 YSYEKL. V was pared by 4 bases and J by 7 bases, with 10 bases of the junction left unmatched. Symptom resolution, clearance, or two negative PCRs marked donors in Cohort 3 as recovered. This table comes from immunoSEQ multiplex PCR, and its TCRdb copy is limited to in-frame clones, with some not included. The data show about 130,000 clones, around 83% seen once. This rearrangement joins TRBV4-1 to TRBJ2-1; 10 positions agree with TRBD2. Sequenced input: PBMCs or T cells enriched from blood (not recorded which). The origin of this receptor is a man aged 25 to 40 who had recovered from COVID-19. The CDR3 coding sequence is TGCGCCAGCAGCCCCCGGCAAGCGGGGGGGACTAATGAGCAGTTCTTC. This encodes CASSPRQAGGTNEQFF.